This paragraph reports one T cell receptor (beta chain). Its antigen is not known. This sample is drawn from a study of memory CD4+ T cells and cytomegalovirus serostatus. General study findings and limits: The CMV-associated TCR signature appears largely within the CD4+ memory repertoire. CMV serostatus prediction reached median AUC approximately 0.95, or 0.91 with US-trained model.

The sort gate was single viable CD3+CD4+CD8-CD45RO+ cells for memory CD4+ T cells. How the authors handled the data: Out-of-frame sequences were removed, leaving 2 million or so distinct TCRbeta sequences. Profiled with immunoSEQ multiplex PCR; TCRdb holds only in-frame clones, not every one. The V and J calls and clone size were taken over from that table, and D and trimming were inferred from the DNA. The sample has 70,000 to 90,000 clones; 78% are singletons. The source of this sequence is an adult in good health and CMV-seropositive. The sample comprised memory CD4+ T cells from blood.

This CDR3 reads CASSPETGDYGYTF. CDR3 nucleotide sequence: TGTGCCAGCTCACCGGAGACAGGAGACTATGGCTACACCTTC. V usage is TRBV18 and J usage is TRBJ1-2, with a tentative D call TRBD1 (6 bases). CDR3 size: 14 residues. Germline V gives CDR1 KGHSH, CDR2 LQKENI. V gave up 3 bases and J gave up 3 bases, with 11 bases separating them.